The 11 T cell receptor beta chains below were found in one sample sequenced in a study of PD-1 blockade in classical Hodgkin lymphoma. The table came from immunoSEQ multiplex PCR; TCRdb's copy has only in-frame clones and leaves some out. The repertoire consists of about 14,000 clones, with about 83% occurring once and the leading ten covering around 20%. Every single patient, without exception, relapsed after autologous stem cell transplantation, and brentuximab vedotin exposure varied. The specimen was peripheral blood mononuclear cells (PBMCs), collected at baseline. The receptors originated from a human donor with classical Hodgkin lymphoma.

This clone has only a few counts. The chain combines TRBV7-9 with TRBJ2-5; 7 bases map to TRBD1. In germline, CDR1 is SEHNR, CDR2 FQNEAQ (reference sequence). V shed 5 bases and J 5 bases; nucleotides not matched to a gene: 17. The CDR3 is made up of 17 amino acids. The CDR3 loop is CASSPLRDRDPLETQYF. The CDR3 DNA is TGTGCCAGCAGCCCGCTCCGGGACAGAGATCCTCTGGAGACCCAGTACTTC.

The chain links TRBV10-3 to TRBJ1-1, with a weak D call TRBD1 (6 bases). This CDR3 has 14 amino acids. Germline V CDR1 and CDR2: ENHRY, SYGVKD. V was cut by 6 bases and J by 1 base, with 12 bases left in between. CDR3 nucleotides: TGTGCCATCAGGCCGGGACACACGAACACTGAAGCTTTCTTT. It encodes CAIRPGHTNTEAFF.

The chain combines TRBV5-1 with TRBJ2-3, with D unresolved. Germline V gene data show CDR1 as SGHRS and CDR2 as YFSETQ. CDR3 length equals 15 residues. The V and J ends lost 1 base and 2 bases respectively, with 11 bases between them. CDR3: CASSLIPEPTDTQYF. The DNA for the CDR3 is TGCGCCAGCAGCTTGATACCCGAACCCACAGATACGCAGTATTTT.

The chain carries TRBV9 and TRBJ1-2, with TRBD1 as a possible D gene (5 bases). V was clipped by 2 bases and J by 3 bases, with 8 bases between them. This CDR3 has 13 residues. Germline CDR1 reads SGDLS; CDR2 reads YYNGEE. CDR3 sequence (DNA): TGTGCCAGCAGCGTCGGACACGACTATGGCTACACCTTC. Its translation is CASSVGHDYGYTF. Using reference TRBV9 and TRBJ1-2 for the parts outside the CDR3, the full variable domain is DSGVTQTPKHLITATGQRVTLRCSPRSGDLSVYWYQQSLDQGLQFLIQYYNGEERAKGNILERFSAQQFPDLHSELNLSSLELGDSALYFCASSVGHDYGYTFGSGTRLTVV.

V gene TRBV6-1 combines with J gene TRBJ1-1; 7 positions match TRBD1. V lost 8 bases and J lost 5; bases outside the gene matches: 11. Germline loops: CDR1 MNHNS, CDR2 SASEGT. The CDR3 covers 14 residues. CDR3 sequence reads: CASYGTEWWTEAFF. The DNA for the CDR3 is TGTGCCAGCTATGGGACAGAATGGTGGACTGAAGCTTTCTTT.

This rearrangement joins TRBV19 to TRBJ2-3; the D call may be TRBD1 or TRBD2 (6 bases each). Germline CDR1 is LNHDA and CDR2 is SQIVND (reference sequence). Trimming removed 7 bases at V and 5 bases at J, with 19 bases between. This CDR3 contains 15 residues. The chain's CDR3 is CASTRRGNGIDTQYF. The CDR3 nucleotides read TGTGCCAGTACCAGGAGGGGGAACGGGATAGATACGCAGTATTTT. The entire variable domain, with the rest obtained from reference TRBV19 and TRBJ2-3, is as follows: DGGITQSPKYLFRKEGQNVTLSCEQNLNHDAMYWYRQDPGQGLRLIYYSQIVNDFQKGDIAEGYSVSREKKESFPLTVTSAQKNPTAFYLCASTRRGNGIDTQYFGPGTRLTVL.

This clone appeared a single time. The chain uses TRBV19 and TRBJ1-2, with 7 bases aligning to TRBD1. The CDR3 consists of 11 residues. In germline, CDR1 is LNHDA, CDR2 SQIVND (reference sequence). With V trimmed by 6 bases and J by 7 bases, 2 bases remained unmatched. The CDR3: CASSQGVGYTF. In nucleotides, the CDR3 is TGTGCCAGTAGCCAGGGGGTTGGCTACACCTTC.

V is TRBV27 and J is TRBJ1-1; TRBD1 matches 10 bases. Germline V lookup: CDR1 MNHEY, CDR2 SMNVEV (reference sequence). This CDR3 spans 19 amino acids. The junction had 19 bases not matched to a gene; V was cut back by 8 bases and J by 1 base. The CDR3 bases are TGTGCCAGCGCGACTTTGAGCTCCGGGACAGGGGTTTCGAACACTGAAGCTTTCTTT. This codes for CASATLSSGTGVSNTEAFF.

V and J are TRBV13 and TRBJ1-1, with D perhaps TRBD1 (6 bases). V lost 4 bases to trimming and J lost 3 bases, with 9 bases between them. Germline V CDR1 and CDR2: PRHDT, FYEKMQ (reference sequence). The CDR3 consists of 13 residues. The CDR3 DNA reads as TGTGCCAGCAGCTCAACAGGGTACACTGAAGCTTTCTTT. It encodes CASSSTGYTEAFF.

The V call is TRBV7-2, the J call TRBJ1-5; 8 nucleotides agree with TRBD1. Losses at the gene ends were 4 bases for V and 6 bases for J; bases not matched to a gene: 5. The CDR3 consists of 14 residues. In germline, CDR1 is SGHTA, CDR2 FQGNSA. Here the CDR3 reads CASSWAGGSQPQHF. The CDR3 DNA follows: TGTGCCAGCAGCTGGGCAGGGGGCAGTCAGCCCCAGCATTTT.

The CDR3 bases are TGTGCTAGTGGTTTGGGGGGAGAGGCCAACGTCCTGACTTTC. This sequence encodes CASGLGGEANVLTF. This chain joins TRBV12-5 and TRBJ2-6; weak D call: TRBD2 (5 bases). Trimming pared 1 base from V and 6 bases from J, leaving 7 bases between. The CDR3 loop spans 14 amino acids. Per germline, CDR1 LGHNT and CDR2 FRNRAP.